Here is one T cell receptor beta chain with its context. The target of this receptor is not known. No base quality values were provided; no much bigger clone lies one nucleotide off. This record comes from a study of cytomegalovirus exposure and HLA in healthy donors (dated by TCRdb to between 2016 and 2019). Study-wide context: According to a later analysis, the roughly 120 validation repertoires were produced on the same platform as the roughly 720 repertoires of the first cohort. Besides the first cohort of more than 650 subjects, a separate validation cohort made up of 120 different subjects was used. High-throughput TCR immunosequencing, statistical association of individual TCRs with disease status, and machine learning were combined to predict cytomegalovirus infection status. The study aimed to test whether signatures of past pathogen exposure could be identified by cataloging public T cell receptors. The investigation overall reported the following: Three of the identified cytomegalovirus-associated TCR beta chains were confirmed in vitro to be specific for cytomegalovirus antigens. Of the cluster scores, 85% to 95% were above 0 in a later analysis, which found that TCRs clustered in the first cohort also tended to co-occur in the 90 to 150 validation repertoires. The authors suggested that the approach could potentially be generalized to other disease states and immunological phenotypes. In the study, 150 to 200 TCR beta chains were listed as associated with cytomegalovirus. A later analysis lacked HLA typing for the validation cohort, so it scored co-occurrence in that cohort across all 120 or so repertoires. Most TCR sequences were seen in very few donors, while some public TCRs were found in many individuals. The classifier was reported to diagnose cytomegalovirus status with high specificity and sensitivity in both the original cohort and the validation cohort.

The germline V gene encodes CDR1 SGHTA and CDR2 FQGNSA. Relative to germline, V is 5 bases shorter and J is 2 bases shorter, with 16 bases between their ends. The CDR3, from cysteine to phenylalanine, totals 15 residues. The DNA shown is the 45-base CDR3, in frame from base 1. Donors formed part of the validation cohort, which comprised approximately 130 subjects and was distinct from the first cohort of several hundred subjects. The library was obtained by the immunoSEQ multiplex PCR assay. The authors processed their data as follows. To diagnose cytomegalovirus status from the catalog of TCR beta chain sequences, a statistical classification framework was built. Sourced from immuneACCESS, this table was stored by TCRdb with only in-frame sequences that have V and J called. A share of the clones is absent; for the studies checked, an unresolved V gene accounts for under half, and the remainder has no known explanation. The V and J calls and clone size are taken from that table; D and trimming were inferred from the DNA. In this sample the table shows more than 250,000 clones, about nine tenths of which occur a single time. Roughly 1.2% of the sample rests with the top ten.

The clonotype originates from a woman aged 25 to 39 in good health and CMV-seropositive. The receptor chain draws on TRBV7-2 and TRBJ2-7, with the D gene call left open. The sequenced sample was PBMCs. The DNA sequence is given as TGTGCCAGCAGCCGTTCCCGTAGTACCCCCTACGAGCAGTACTTC. Its amino acids are CASSRSRSTPYEQYF.